These 8 T cell receptor beta chains were all obtained from the same sample, sequenced in a study of cytomegalovirus exposure and HLA in healthy donors. Primers: 60 Vbeta forward and 13 Jbeta reverse. Sequenced by immunoSEQ multiplex PCR; TCRdb stores in-frame clones only, minus some. The sample has roughly 100,000 clones; around 69% are singletons. The sample consisted of PBMCs. The origin of the receptors is a woman aged 60-75 years in good health and CMV-seropositive.

The V call is TRBV7-8, the J call TRBJ2-1; TRBD2 matches at 9 bases. The CDR3 contains 17 residues. Germline loops: CDR1 SGHVS, CDR2 FQNEAQ. J was trimmed by 4 bases and V by 5 bases; bases with no gene match: 12. CDR3 bases: TGTGCCAGCAGCCCCCAGACCCTAGCGGGAAGTTACAATGAGCAGTTCTTC. As protein: CASSPQTLAGSYNEQFF.

The J gene is TRBJ2-5, the V gene TRBV28; possible D gene TRBD2, 5 bases. There are 13 residues in the CDR3. The V gene lost 6 bases and the J gene lost 4 bases, with 12 bases spanning the gap. Germline V gene lookup returns CDR1 MDHEN and CDR2 SYDVKM. CDR3 in DNA: TGTGCCAGCAGGATGGCGGGTATAGAGACCCAGTACTTC. Its translation: CASRMAGIETQYF.

The chain recombines TRBV10-3 with TRBJ2-1; TRBD2 matches at 8 bases. This CDR3 spans 15 amino acids. Germline V gives CDR1 ENHRY, CDR2 SYGVKD. V lost 2 bases to trimming and J lost 8 bases; unmatched junction nucleotides: 8. CDR3 in amino acids: CAISEDSGSSHEQFF. The DNA of the CDR3 is TGTGCCATCAGTGAGGACAGCGGGAGCTCCCATGAGCAGTTCTTC.

The chain is built from TRBV2 and TRBJ2-7, with TRBD1 matching 9 bases. Germline CDR1 is SNHLY and CDR2 is FYNNEI. The CDR3 runs 15 residues. The V segment lost 6 bases and the J segment 4 bases; nucleotides outside the gene matches: 10. The DNA of the CDR3 is TGTGCCAGCAGCCAGCCGGGACAGGGACCGTACGAGCAGTACTTC. Protein product: CASSQPGQGPYEQYF.

The V gene is TRBV5-1, the J gene TRBJ2-7, with 11 bases lining up with TRBD2. Germline loops: CDR1 SGHRS, CDR2 YFSETQ. J lost 3 bases, V lost 5 bases, and 13 bases had no gene match. CDR3 length equals 17 residues. As DNA, the CDR3 is TGCGCCAGCAGTCAGGCCGCCGGACTAGCGGGCTTCTACGAGCAGTACTTC. This sequence encodes CASSQAAGLAGFYEQYF.

The chain combines TRBV30 with TRBJ2-4; tentative D call: TRBD2 (5 bases). V was shortened by 1 base and J by 8 bases, with 15 bases between the two germline ends. The length of the CDR3 is 14 residues. Per the germline V gene, CDR1 is GTSNPN and CDR2 is SVGIG (reference sequence). The CDR3 region has the DNA TGTGCCTGGAGTGGACGGCTACCGAGGGACATTCAGTACTTC. Translating it yields CAWSGRLPRDIQYF. Supplemented by reference TRBV30 and TRBJ2-4, the full variable domain reads SQTIHQWPATLVQPVGSPLSLECTVEGTSNPNLYWYRQAAGRGLQLLFYSVGIGQISSEVPQNLSASRPQDRQFILSSKKLLLSDSGFYLCAWSGRLPRDIQYFGAGTRLSVL.

Notes on this clone: The identical CDR3 is also encoded by other nucleotide sequences in the sample. The J gene is TRBJ2-5, the V gene TRBV9, with D tentatively TRBD2 (6 bases). CDR1 is SGDLS and CDR2 is YYNGEE in the germline V gene. The CDR3 runs 14 residues. Trimming stripped 0 bases from V and 5 bases from J, with 11 bases between. DNA for the CDR3: TGTGCCAGCAGCGTAGGTTCTGGGGGGGAGACCCAGTACTTC. Its translation is CASSVGSGGETQYF.

The V call is TRBV5-1, the J call TRBJ1-6, with D maybe TRBD1 (6 bases). The CDR3 is 16 residues long. V was trimmed by 0 bases and J by 7 bases, leaving 14 bases between them. Per the germline V gene, CDR1 is SGHRS and CDR2 is YFSETQ. For the CDR3, the DNA is TGCGCCAGCAGCTTGGATCCCGACAGGTCAAATTCACCCCTCCACTTT. It encodes CASSLDPDRSNSPLHF.